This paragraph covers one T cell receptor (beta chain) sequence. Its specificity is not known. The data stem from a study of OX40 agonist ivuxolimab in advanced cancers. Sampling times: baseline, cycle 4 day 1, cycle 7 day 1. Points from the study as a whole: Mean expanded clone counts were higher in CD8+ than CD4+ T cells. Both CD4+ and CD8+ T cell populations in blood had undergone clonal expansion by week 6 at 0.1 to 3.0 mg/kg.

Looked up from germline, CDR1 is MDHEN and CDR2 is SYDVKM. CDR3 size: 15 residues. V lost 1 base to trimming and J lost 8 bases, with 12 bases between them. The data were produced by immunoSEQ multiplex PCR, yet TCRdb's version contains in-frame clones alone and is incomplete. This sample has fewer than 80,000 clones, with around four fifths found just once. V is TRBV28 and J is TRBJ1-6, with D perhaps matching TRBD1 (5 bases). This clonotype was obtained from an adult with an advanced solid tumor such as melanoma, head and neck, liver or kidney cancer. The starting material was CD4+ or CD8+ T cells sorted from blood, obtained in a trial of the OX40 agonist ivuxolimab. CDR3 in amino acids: CASSLLGDGDSPLHF. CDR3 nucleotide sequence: TGTGCCAGCAGTTTATTAGGGGACGGGGATTCACCCCTCCACTTT. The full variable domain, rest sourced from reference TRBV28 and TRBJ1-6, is DVKVTQSSRYLVKRTGEKVFLECVQDMDHENMFWYRQDPGLGLRLIYFSYDVKMKEKGDIPEGYSVSREKKERFSLILESASTNQTSMYLCASSLLGDGDSPLHFGNGTRLTVT.